The source of this T cell receptor (beta chain) is a study of beta chain features in type 1 diabetes. Study-level points and caveats: A PCR bias possibly favoring shorter templates would apply equally to patients and controls. In comparison with healthy donors, patients had naive, central memory and Treg TCRB repertoires that appeared more similar. Diminished insertions and augmented deletions at VDJ junctions characterized type 1 diabetes patients. Moderate yet significant TCRB CDR3 shortening was seen in Type 1 diabetes patients in all four CD4+ subsets.

Of the isolated RNA, all was reverse transcribed, and so the sequenced material was expressed TCRB transcripts. Some clones are missing from TCRdb's copy, which holds only in-frame ones; the method was immunoSEQ multiplex PCR. The sample includes 600,000 or so clones, more than 12% seen only once; the top ten take approximately 0.043%. V was pared by 0 bases and J by 5 bases, with 15 bases between. This CDR3 has 16 residues. Germline CDR1 reads SGHRS; CDR2 reads YFSETQ. This clone was counted only a few times. Its antigen is undetermined. Input material: naive CD4+ T cells from blood. This clonotype originated in a man aged 18-30 years with type 1 diabetes. V gene TRBV5-1 combines with J gene TRBJ1-5; the D gene is possibly TRBD1 (6 bases). CDR3 protein: CASSLAPGGNDQPQHF. CDR3 in DNA: TGCGCCAGCAGCTTGGCCCCCGGGGGCAACGATCAGCCCCAGCATTTT. Together with reference TRBV5-1 and TRBJ1-5, the CDR3 gives the full variable domain: KAGVTQTPRYLIKTRGQQVTLSCSPISGHRSVSWYQQTPGQGLQFLFEYFSETQRNKGNFPGRFSGRQFSNSRSEMNVSTLELGDSALYLCASSLAPGGNDQPQHFGDGTRLSIL.